Listed below are T cell receptor beta chains from one sample, sequenced in a study of T cell responses to AZD1222 COVID-19 vaccine. Some clones are missing from TCRdb's copy, which holds only in-frame ones; the method was immunoSEQ multiplex PCR. The top ten clones hold roughly 7.4% of a sample with about 68,000 clones, approximately 91% of them seen once. Sample: peripheral blood, taken on day 0 of AZD1222 vaccination. These receptors originate from an adult in good health. Each CDR3 is given with its conserved first and last residue. The D gene is left open where the match is weak. Some rows mark clone size as missing; the rest say once, few, many or name a class of expanded clone.

J | size | length | D | V | CDR3 | DNA
TRBJ1-2 | . | 15 | . | TRBV4-1 | CASSQEWSGALGYTF | TGCGCCAGCAGCCAAGAGTGGTCAGGGGCGCTGGGCTACACCTTC
TRBJ2-2 | . | 15 | . | TRBV6-1 | CASSEAGKASGELFF | TGTGCCAGCAGTGAGGCGGGAAAGGCTTCCGGGGAGCTGTTTTTT
TRBJ2-6 | . | 16 | . | TRBV15 | CATSREVGSGANVLTF | TGTGCCACCAGCAGAGAAGTGGGCTCTGGGGCCAACGTCCTGACTTTC
TRBJ1-1 | . | 13 | TRBD1 | TRBV18 | CASSPGTGTEAFF | TGTGCCAGCTCACCAGGGACAGGCACTGAAGCTTTCTTT
TRBJ2-7 | . | 14 | . | TRBV4-3 | CASSQDRSGGVQYF | TGCGCCAGCAGCCAAGATCGAAGCGGAGGAGTGCAGTACTTC
TRBJ1-5 | . | 13 | . | TRBV12-3/TRBV12-4 | CASSLGQNQPQHF | TGTGCCAGCAGTCTCGGACAGAATCAGCCCCAGCATTTT
TRBJ2-7 | . | 12 | . | TRBV29-1 | CSVGGLSYEQYF | TGCAGCGTTGGTGGCTTGTCCTACGAGCAGTACTTC
TRBJ1-5 | . | 12 | . | TRBV18 | CASSPTRQPQHF | TGTGCCAGCTCACCGACACGACAGCCCCAGCATTTT
TRBJ1-5 | . | 13 | . | TRBV12-3/TRBV12-4 | CASSSAANQPQHF | TGTGCCAGCAGTTCGGCAGCTAATCAGCCCCAGCATTTT
TRBJ1-1 | . | 13 | TRBD1 | TRBV6-5 | CASIGTGTAEAFF | TGTGCCAGCATAGGGACAGGGACGGCTGAAGCTTTCTTT
TRBJ2-2 | . | 16 | . | TRBV27 | CASSLFGVENTGELFF | TGTGCCAGCAGTTTATTCGGAGTAGAGAACACCGGGGAGCTGTTTTTT
TRBJ2-1 | . | 14 | . | TRBV7-2 | CASSLDVAYNEQFF | TGTGCCAGCAGCTTGGATGTAGCCTACAATGAGCAGTTCTTC
TRBJ1-2 | . | 12 | . | TRBV2 | CASRRDNYGYTF | TGTGCCAGCCGAAGGGATAACTATGGCTACACCTTC
TRBJ1-3 | . | 14 | . | TRBV15 | CATSRGDRGNTIYF | TGTGCCACCAGCAGGGGGGATCGAGGAAACACCATATATTTT
TRBJ2-1 | . | 14 | . | TRBV6-2/TRBV6-3 | CASSSGPAYNEQFF | TGTGCCAGCAGTTCGGGGCCTGCCTACAATGAGCAGTTCTTC
TRBJ2-5 | . | 18 | TRBD2 | TRBV7-9 | CASSLVGWGTSGQETQYF | TGTGCCAGCAGCTTAGTCGGTTGGGGGACTAGCGGACAAGAGACCCAGTACTTC
TRBJ2-1 | . | 15 | TRBD2 | TRBV5-1 | CASSLPGGPYNEQFF | TGCGCCAGCAGCTTGCCGGGAGGACCGTACAATGAGCAGTTCTTC
TRBJ1-3 | . | 15 | . | TRBV7-8 | CASSLEGSSGNTIYF | TGTGCCAGCAGCTTAGAAGGAAGCTCTGGAAACACCATATATTTT
TRBJ2-3 | . | 17 | TRBD2 | TRBV5-4 | CASSLGPGAGATDTQYF | TGTGCCAGCAGCTTGGGCCCTGGCGCGGGAGCCACAGATACGCAGTATTTT
TRBJ1-1 | . | 15 | TRBD1 | TRBV27 | CASSWTGGFNTEAFF | TGTGCCAGCAGTTGGACAGGGGGATTTAACACTGAAGCTTTCTTT
TRBJ1-1 | . | 16 | . | TRBV19 | CASSRGGGGGFYEAFF | TGTGCCAGTAGCCGGGGAGGAGGTGGAGGCTTTTATGAAGCTTTCTTT
TRBJ2-7 | . | 14 | . | TRBV9 | CASSVGLGSYEQYF | TGTGCCAGCAGCGTAGGTTTAGGCTCCTACGAGCAGTACTTC
TRBJ2-1 | . | 13 | . | TRBV5-6 | CASSFSGSNEQFF | TGTGCCAGCAGCTTCTCAGGTAGCAATGAGCAGTTCTTC
TRBJ2-3 | . | 15 | . | TRBV3-1/TRBV3-2 | CASSQGVAGTDTQYF | TGTGCCAGCAGCCAAGGGGTTGCCGGCACAGATACGCAGTATTTT
TRBJ1-1 | . | 15 | . | TRBV25-1 | CASSDPRASNTEAFF | TGTGCCAGCAGTGACCCCAGGGCTTCGAACACTGAAGCTTTCTTT
TRBJ1-3 | . | 13 | . | TRBV30 | CAWGSGLQNTIYF | TGTGCCTGGGGATCGGGGCTACAAAACACCATATATTTT
TRBJ2-5 | . | 15 | . | TRBV6-1 | CASSEKEGRYETQYF | TGTGCCAGCAGTGAAAAGGAGGGGAGGTACGAGACCCAGTACTTC
TRBJ2-1 | . | 15 | . | TRBV2 | CASSERGVSYNEQFF | TGTGCCAGCAGTGAACGGGGAGTCTCCTACAATGAGCAGTTCTTC
TRBJ2-2 | . | 19 | TRBD2 | TRBV5-1 | CASSIRPGLAGVRTGELFF | TGCGCCAGCAGCATTCGTCCGGGACTAGCGGGAGTACGAACCGGGGAGCTGTTTTTT
TRBJ2-6 | . | 18 | TRBD1 | TRBV11-2 | CASSSTGTVTSGANVLTF | TGTGCCAGCAGCTCGACGGGGACAGTTACCTCTGGGGCCAACGTCCTGACTTTC
TRBJ2-6 | . | 15 | . | TRBV5-1 | CASSQGSSGANVLTF | TGCGCCAGCAGTCAGGGTTCCTCTGGGGCCAACGTCCTGACTTTC
TRBJ2-1 | . | 15 | TRBD2 | TRBV20-1 | CSAIDSGRAYNEQFF | TGCAGTGCTATTGATAGCGGGAGGGCATACAATGAGCAGTTCTTC
TRBJ2-1 | . | 16 | TRBD2 | TRBV7-2 | CASSWRLAGAGNEQFF | TGTGCCAGCAGCTGGAGACTAGCGGGAGCTGGAAATGAGCAGTTCTTC
TRBJ2-2 | . | 14 | . | TRBV27 | CASSLATLDGELFF | TGTGCCAGCAGTTTGGCGACGTTGGACGGGGAGCTGTTTTTT
TRBJ1-1 | . | 14 | . | TRBV29-1 | CSVAPEHRSTEAFF | TGCAGCGTTGCGCCCGAACACAGGAGCACTGAAGCTTTCTTT
TRBJ1-1 | . | 13 | . | TRBV14 | CASSLFPNTEAFF | TGTGCCAGCAGTTTATTCCCGAACACTGAAGCTTTCTTT
TRBJ2-1 | . | 16 | TRBD2 | TRBV7-9 | CASSFPTGTSGNEQFF | TGTGCCAGCAGCTTTCCAACCGGGACTAGCGGGAACGAGCAGTTCTTC
TRBJ2-3 | . | 15 | . | TRBV10-2 | CASTQLVANTDTQYF | TGCGCCAGCACCCAGCTTGTCGCGAACACAGATACGCAGTATTTT
TRBJ1-4 | . | 14 | . | TRBV19 | CASSQGEGNEKLFF | TGTGCCAGTAGCCAGGGTGAGGGTAATGAAAAACTGTTTTTT
TRBJ2-2 | . | 13 | . | TRBV18 | CASSSGQTGELFF | TGTGCCAGCTCTAGTGGACAGACCGGGGAGCTGTTTTTT
TRBJ2-7 | . | 13 | TRBD1 | TRBV12-3/TRBV12-4 | CASSWGTEYEQYF | TGTGCCAGCAGTTGGGGGACAGAATACGAGCAGTACTTC
TRBJ1-1 | . | 15 | . | TRBV6-5 | CATHEPGQMNTEAFF | TGTGCCACCCACGAACCGGGGCAGATGAACACTGAAGCTTTCTTT
TRBJ2-1 | once | 11 | . | TRBV19 | CATFTGSEQFF | TGTGCCACCTTTACAGGGAGTGAGCAGTTCTTC